This T cell receptor beta chain was sequenced for a study of cytomegalovirus exposure and HLA in healthy donors. Study results and limitations: Sequencing artifact likely explains a cluster of highly shared sequence variants.

The CDR3 spans 11 residues. The V end was cut by 2 bases, the J end by 8 bases, with 6 bases between. Germline V gene data show CDR1 as MDHEN and CDR2 as SYDVKM. PCR primers comprised 60 Vbeta and 13 Jbeta primers. Assay used: immunoSEQ multiplex PCR; TCRdb lists only in-frame clones, some missing. The sample consists of roughly 140,000 clones, roughly 74% of them appearing once. Worth noting for this clone: What it binds is unknown.

This chain joins TRBV28 and TRBJ1-2; D is ambiguous. This TCR came from a woman between 40 and 55 years old in good health and CMV-seropositive. The sample taken for sequencing was PBMCs. CDR3 region: CASSLQRGYTF. The CDR3 DNA is TGTGCCAGCAGTTTACAGCGGGGCTACACCTTC.